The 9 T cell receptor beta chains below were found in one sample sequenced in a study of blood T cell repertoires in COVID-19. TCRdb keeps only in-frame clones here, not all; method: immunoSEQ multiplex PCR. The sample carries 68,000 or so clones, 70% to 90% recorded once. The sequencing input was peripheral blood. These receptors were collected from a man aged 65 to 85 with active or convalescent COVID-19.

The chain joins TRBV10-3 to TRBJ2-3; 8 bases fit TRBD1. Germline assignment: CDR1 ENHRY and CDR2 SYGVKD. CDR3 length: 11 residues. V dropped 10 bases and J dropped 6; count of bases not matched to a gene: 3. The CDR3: CATNRGDTQYF. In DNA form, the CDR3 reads TGTGCCACCAACAGGGGGGATACGCAGTATTTT.

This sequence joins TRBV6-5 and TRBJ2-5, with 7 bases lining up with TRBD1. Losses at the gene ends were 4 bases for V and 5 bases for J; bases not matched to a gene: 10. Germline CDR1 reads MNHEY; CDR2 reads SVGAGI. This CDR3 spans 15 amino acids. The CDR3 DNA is TGTGCCAGCAGTTGGGACAGAGAGGGCGGGGAGACCCAGTACTTC. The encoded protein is CASSWDREGGETQYF.

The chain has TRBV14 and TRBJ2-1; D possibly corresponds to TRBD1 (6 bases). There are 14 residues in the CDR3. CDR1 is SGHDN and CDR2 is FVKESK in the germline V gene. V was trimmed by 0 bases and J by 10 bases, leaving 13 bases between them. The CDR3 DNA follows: TGTGCCAGCAGCCAAGAGATTCAGGGGCGGGAGCAGTTCTTC. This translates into CASSQEIQGREQFF. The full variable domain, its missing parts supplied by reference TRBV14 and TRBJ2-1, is EAGVTQFPSHSVIEKGQTVTLRCDPISGHDNLYWYRRVMGKEIKFLLHFVKESKQDESGMPNNRFLAERTGGTYSTLKVQPAELEDSGVYFCASSQEIQGREQFFGPGTRLTVL.

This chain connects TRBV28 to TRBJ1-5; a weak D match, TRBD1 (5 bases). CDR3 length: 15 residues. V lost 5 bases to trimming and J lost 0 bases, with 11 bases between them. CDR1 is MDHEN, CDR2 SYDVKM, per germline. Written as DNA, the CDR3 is TGTGCCAGCAGTAAGGACACCCCTAGCAATCAGCCCCAGCATTTT. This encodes CASSKDTPSNQPQHF.

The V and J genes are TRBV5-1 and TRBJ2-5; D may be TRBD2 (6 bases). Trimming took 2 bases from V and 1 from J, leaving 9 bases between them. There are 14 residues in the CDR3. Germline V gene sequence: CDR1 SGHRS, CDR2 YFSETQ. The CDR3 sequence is CASSLPGAQETQYF. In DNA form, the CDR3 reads TGCGCCAGCAGCTTACCGGGAGCCCAAGAGACCCAGTACTTC. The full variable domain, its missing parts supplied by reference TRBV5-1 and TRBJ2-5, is KAGVTQTPRYLIKTRGQQVTLSCSPISGHRSVSWYQQTPGQGLQFLFEYFSETQRNKGNFPGRFSGRQFSNSRSEMNVSTLELGDSALYLCASSLPGAQETQYFGPGTRLLVL.

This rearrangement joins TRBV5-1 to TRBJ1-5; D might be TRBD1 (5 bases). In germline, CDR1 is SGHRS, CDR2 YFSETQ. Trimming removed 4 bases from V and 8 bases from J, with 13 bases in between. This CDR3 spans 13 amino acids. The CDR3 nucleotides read TGCGCCAGCAGCACCCGTCAAGGGGAGCCCCAGCATTTT. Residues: CASSTRQGEPQHF.

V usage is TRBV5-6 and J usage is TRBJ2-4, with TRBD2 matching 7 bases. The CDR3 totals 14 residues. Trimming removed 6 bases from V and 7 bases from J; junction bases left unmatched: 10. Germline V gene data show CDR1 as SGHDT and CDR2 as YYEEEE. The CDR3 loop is CASIRDYPPNIQYF. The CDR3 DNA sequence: TGTGCCAGCATTCGGGACTACCCTCCGAACATTCAGTACTTC.

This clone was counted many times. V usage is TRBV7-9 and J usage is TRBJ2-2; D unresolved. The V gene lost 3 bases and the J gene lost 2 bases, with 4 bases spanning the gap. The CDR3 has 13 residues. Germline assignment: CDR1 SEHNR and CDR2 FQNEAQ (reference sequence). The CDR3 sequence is CASSFHNTGELFF. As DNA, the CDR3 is TGTGCCAGCAGCTTCCATAACACCGGGGAGCTGTTTTTT.

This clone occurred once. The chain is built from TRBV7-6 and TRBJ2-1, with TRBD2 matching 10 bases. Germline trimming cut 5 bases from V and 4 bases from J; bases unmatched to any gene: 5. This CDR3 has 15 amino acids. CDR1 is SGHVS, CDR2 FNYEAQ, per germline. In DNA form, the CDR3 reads TGTGCCAGCAGCCCCGGGACTAGCGCTTACAATGAGCAGTTCTTC. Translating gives CASSPGTSAYNEQFF.